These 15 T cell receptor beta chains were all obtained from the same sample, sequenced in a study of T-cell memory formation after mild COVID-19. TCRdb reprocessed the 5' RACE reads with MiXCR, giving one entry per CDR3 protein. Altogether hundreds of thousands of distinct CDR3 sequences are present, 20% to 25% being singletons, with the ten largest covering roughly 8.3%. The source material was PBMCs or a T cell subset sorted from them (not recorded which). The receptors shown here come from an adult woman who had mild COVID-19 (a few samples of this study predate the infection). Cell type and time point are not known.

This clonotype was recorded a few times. The CDR3 protein is CASSLKPLEQFF. The DNA of the CDR3 is TGTGCCAGCAGTCTTAAGCCCCTTGAGCAGTTCTTC. The chain carries TRBV7-2 and TRBJ2-1; the D is unclear. V lost 6 bases and J 9 bases, leaving 12 bases between the germline ends. Per the germline V gene, CDR1 is SGHTA and CDR2 is FQGNSA. The CDR3 sequence is 12 residues long.

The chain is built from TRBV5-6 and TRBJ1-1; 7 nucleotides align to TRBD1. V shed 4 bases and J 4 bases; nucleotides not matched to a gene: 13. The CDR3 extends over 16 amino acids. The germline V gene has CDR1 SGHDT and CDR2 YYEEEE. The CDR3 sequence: CASSPRPRGESTEAFF. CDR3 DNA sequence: TGTGCCAGCAGCCCGCGGCCCAGGGGGGAAAGCACTGAAGCTTTCTTT.

CDR3 sequence (DNA): TGCGCCAGCAGCCAAGATCTGGGCAGGGAGACTGGGGGCTACACCTTC. Protein: CASSQDLGRETGGYTF. V is TRBV4-3 and J is TRBJ1-2, with D perhaps matching TRBD1 (5 bases). Trimming shortened V by 0 bases and J by 8 bases, and 19 bases separated the two germline ends. The V gene's germline CDR1 is LGHNA and CDR2 YSLEER. There are 16 residues in the CDR3.

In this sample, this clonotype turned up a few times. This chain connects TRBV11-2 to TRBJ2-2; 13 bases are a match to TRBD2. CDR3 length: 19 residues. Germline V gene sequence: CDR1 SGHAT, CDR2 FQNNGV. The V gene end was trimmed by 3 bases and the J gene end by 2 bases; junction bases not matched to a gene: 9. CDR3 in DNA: TGTGCCAGCAGCTTGTTCCGACTAGCGGGGGGTGGTAACACCGGGGAGCTGTTTTTT. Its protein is CASSLFRLAGGGNTGELFF.

The CDR3 here is CASSLAFGGTLSTDTQYF. CDR3 bases: TGCGCCAGCAGCTTGGCCTTTGGGGGGACACTCAGCACAGATACGCAGTATTTT. The chain uses TRBV5-1 and TRBJ2-3; D may correspond to TRBD1 or TRBD2 (6 bases each). The V gene's germline CDR1 is SGHRS and CDR2 YFSETQ. The CDR3 totals 18 residues. Trimming shortened V by 0 bases and J by 0 bases, and 17 bases separated the two germline ends.

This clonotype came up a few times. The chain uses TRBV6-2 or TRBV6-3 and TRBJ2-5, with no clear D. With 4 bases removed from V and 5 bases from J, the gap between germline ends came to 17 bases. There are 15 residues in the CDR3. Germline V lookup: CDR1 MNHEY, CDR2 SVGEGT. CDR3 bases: TGTGCCAGCAGTTCCCTGACTCACGGTGGGGAGACCCAGTACTTC. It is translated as CASSSLTHGGETQYF.

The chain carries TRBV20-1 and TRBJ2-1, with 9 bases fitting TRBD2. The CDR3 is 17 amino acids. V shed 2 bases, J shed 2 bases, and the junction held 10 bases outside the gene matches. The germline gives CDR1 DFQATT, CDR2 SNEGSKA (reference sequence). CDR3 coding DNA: TGCAGTGCTAGAATTTCGGAAATAGCGGGGGCCTACAATGAGCAGTTCTTC. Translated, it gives CSARISEIAGAYNEQFF.

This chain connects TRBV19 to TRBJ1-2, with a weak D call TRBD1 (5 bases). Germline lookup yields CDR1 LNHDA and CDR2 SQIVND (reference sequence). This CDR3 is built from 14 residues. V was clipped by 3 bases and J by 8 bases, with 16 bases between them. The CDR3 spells CASSIPPTAQGYTF. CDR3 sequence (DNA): TGTGCCAGTAGTATTCCTCCGACAGCTCAGGGCTACACCTTC.

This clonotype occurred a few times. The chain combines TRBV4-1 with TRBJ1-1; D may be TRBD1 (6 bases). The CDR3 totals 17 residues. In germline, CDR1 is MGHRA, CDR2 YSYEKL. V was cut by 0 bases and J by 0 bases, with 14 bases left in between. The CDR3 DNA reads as TGCGCCAGCAGCCAAGAAAAAAAGACAGGAATGAACACTGAAGCTTTCTTT. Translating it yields CASSQEKKTGMNTEAFF.

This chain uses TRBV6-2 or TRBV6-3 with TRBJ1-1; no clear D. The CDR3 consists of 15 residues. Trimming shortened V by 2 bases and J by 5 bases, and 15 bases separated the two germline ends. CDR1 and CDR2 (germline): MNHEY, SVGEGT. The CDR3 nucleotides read TGTGCCAGCAGTTACGCGGGCATCAGCGGAACTGAAGCTTTCTTT. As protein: CASSYAGISGTEAFF.

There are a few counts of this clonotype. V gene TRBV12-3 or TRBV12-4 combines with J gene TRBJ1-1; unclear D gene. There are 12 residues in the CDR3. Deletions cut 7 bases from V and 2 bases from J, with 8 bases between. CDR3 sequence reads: CASKVLNTEAFF. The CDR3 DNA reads TGTGCCAGCAAAGTCCTCAACACTGAAGCTTTCTTT.

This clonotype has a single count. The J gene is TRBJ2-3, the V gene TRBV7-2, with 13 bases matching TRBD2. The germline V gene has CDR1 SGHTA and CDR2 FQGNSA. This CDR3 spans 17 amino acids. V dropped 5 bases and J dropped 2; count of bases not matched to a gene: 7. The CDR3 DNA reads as TGTGCCAGCAGCCAGGGACTAGCGGGACCTTACACAGATACGCAGTATTTT. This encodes CASSQGLAGPYTDTQYF.

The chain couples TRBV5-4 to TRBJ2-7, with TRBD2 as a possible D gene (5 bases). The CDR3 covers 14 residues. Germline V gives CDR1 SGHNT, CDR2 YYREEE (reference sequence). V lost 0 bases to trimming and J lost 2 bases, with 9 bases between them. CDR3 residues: CASSLAGNAYEQYF. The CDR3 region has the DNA TGTGCCAGCAGCTTGGCGGGGAACGCCTACGAGCAGTACTTC. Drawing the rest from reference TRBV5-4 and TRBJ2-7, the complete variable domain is ETGVTQSPTHLIKTRGQQVTLRCSSQSGHNTVSWYQQALGQGPQFIFQYYREEENGRGNFPPRFSGLQFPNYSSELNVNALELDDSALYLCASSLAGNAYEQYFGPGTRLTVT.

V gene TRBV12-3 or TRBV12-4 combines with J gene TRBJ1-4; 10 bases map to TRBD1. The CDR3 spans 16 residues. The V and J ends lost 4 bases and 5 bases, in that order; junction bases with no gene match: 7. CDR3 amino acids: CASSYSGTGANEKLFF. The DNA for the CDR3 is TGTGCCAGCAGTTACTCCGGGACAGGGGCGAATGAAAAACTGTTTTTT.

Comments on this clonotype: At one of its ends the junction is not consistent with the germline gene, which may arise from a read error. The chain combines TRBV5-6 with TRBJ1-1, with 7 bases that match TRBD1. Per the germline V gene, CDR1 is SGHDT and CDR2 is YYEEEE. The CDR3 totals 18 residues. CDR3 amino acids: CARSSPRVLTGPNTEAFF. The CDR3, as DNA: TGTGCCAGAAGCTCCCCAAGGGTGTTGACAGGGCCGAACACTGAAGCTTTCTTT.